What follows are 5 T cell receptor beta chains derived from one specimen sequenced in a study of sequential checkpoint blockade in melanoma. Treatment in this sample: randomized to nivolumab then ipilimumab (arm A) or the reverse (arm B). Profiling relied on immunoSEQ multiplex PCR, and the TCRdb table lists in-frame clones only, not all of them. The sample yields some 3,500 clones, 20% to 25% seen once. The sample was tumor tissue (inferred from file names), taken from a patient given nivolumab and ipilimumab in sequence. All receptors derive from a human patient with melanoma. Some clones in this sample may be carry-over from other donors' samples.

In this sample, this clone is medium-sized. This rearrangement joins TRBV11-3 to TRBJ2-2; 16 bases line up with TRBD2. The CDR3 loop spans 17 amino acids. The germline gives CDR1 SGHNT, CDR2 YENEEA. The ends lost 5 bases at V and 10 bases at J; junction bases unmatched: 10. The CDR3 spells CASSGPGLAGGQQELFF. As DNA, the CDR3 is TGTGCCAGCAGCGGACCGGGACTAGCGGGGGGGCAGCAGGAGCTGTTTTTT. Full variable domain (outside the CDR3, taken from reference TRBV11-3 and TRBJ2-2): EAGVVQSPRYKIIEKKQPVAFWCNPISGHNTLYWYLQNLGQGPELLIRYENEEAVDDSQLPKDRFSAERLKGVDSTLKIQPAELGDSAVYLCASSGPGLAGGQQELFFGEGSRLTVL.

This clone was seen many times. The CDR3 region is CASSQDTNTEAFF. DNA for the CDR3: TGTGCCAGCAGCCAGGACACGAACACTGAAGCTTTCTTT. V gene TRBV7-8 combines with J gene TRBJ1-1; D is possibly TRBD1 (5 bases). The CDR3 consists of 13 residues. Trimming pared 5 bases from V and 1 base from J, leaving 8 bases between. Germline V gene lookup returns CDR1 SGHVS and CDR2 FQNEAQ.

V and J are TRBV5-1 and TRBJ2-3; D possibly matches TRBD1 or TRBD2 (6 bases each). CDR1 is SGHRS and CDR2 is YFSETQ in the germline V gene. Trimming removed 4 bases at V and 2 bases at J, with 14 bases between. The CDR3 has 15 amino acids. The CDR3 protein is CASSPGAMVTDTQYF. DNA of the CDR3: TGCGCCAGCAGCCCGGGGGCCATGGTCACAGATACGCAGTATTTT.

This clone has a count of ten or more. CDR3 nucleotides: TGTGCCAGCAGCTTCATGCAGGGAGGCCTCTACGAGCAGTACTTC. Amino acid sequence: CASSFMQGGLYEQYF. The chain uses TRBV11-3 and TRBJ2-7, with D possibly being TRBD2 (6 bases). Trimming pared 3 bases from V and 3 bases from J, leaving 15 bases between. Germline-derived CDR1 and CDR2 are SGHNT and YENEEA. This CDR3 region has 15 residues.

Sample share makes this clone medium-sized. The V gene is TRBV9, the J gene TRBJ1-6, with TRBD1 matching 11 bases. V shed 6 bases, J shed 10 bases, and the junction held 6 bases outside the gene matches. The CDR3 extends over 14 amino acids. In germline, CDR1 is SGDLS, CDR2 YYNGEE. CDR3 bases: TGTGCCAGCATGGGGGACAGGGGGTCGTCACCCCTCCACTTT. This codes for CASMGDRGSSPLHF.